Presented here are 12 T cell receptor beta chains from one specimen sequenced in a study of early T cells in non-severe SARS-CoV-2 infection. TCRdb processed the 5' RACE reads anew with MiXCR; each CDR3 protein has one entry. The sample has about 70,000 distinct CDR3 sequences, roughly 12% seen once. Source: whole blood, taken at baseline. The origin of the receptors is an adult who was a healthcare worker with PCR-confirmed SARS-CoV-2 infection or an uninfected control (not recorded which). The donor label of this sample is uncertain.

This clonotype appeared many times. This chain uses TRBV7-8 with TRBJ1-2, with 12 bases aligning to TRBD1. The CDR3 extends over 16 amino acids. V gave up 2 bases and J gave up 3 bases; unmatched junction bases: 4. CDR1 SGHVS and CDR2 FQNEAQ come from the germline V gene. CDR3 protein: CASSLTGTGGYYGYTF. For the CDR3, the DNA is TGTGCCAGCAGCTTAACTGGGACAGGGGGCTACTATGGCTACACCTTC.

This clonotype was seen only a few times. This chain uses TRBV12-3 or TRBV12-4 with TRBJ1-2, with D unresolved. This CDR3 is 13 amino acids long. V lost 3 bases and J 8 bases, leaving 13 bases between the germline ends. The CDR3, as DNA: TGTGCCAGCAGTTTTACTGCGGGGATAGGCTACACCTTC. Protein: CASSFTAGIGYTF.

The chain joins TRBV10-1 to TRBJ2-7, with D possibly being TRBD1 (5 bases). Trimming took off 6 bases at V and 2 bases at J, with 14 bases between the two ends. The CDR3 length is 14 residues. Germline CDR1 WNHNN, CDR2 SYGVQD (reference sequence). The CDR3 region has the DNA TGCGCCAGCAGCGCAAGTAGGGGAACCTACGAGCAGTACTTC. Translated, it gives CASSASRGTYEQYF.

The chain is built from TRBV30 and TRBJ1-1, with TRBD1 as a possible D gene (5 bases). In germline, CDR1 is GTSNPN, CDR2 SVGIG (reference sequence). The length of the CDR3 is 14 residues. V lost 7 bases and J lost 4, with 19 bases in between. In DNA form, the CDR3 reads TGTGCCTTCCAGAATTACTTAAGGGGCACTGAAGCTTTCTTT. Translated: CAFQNYLRGTEAFF.

This clonotype was observed a few times. The chain is built from TRBV18 and TRBJ2-4; D uncertain. The V gene's germline CDR1 is KGHSH and CDR2 LQKENI. With 3 bases removed from V and 6 bases from J, the gap between germline ends came to 6 bases. The CDR3 is 12 amino acids. The DNA of the CDR3 is TGTGCCAGCTCACCCGCAGGAAACATTCAGTACTTC. Translating it yields CASSPAGNIQYF. Full variable domain (rest looked up from reference TRBV18 and TRBJ2-4): NAGVMQNPRHLVRRRGQEARLRCSPMKGHSHVYWYRQLPEEGLKFMVYLQKENIIDESGMPKERFSAEFPKEGPSILRIQQVVRGDSAAYFCASSPAGNIQYFGAGTRLSVL.

The chain is built from TRBV20-1 and TRBJ1-1, with a possible D match to TRBD1 (5 bases). The CDR3 totals 13 residues. V dropped 5 bases and J dropped 0 bases, with 10 bases sitting between them. From germline, CDR1 is DFQATT and CDR2 SNEGSKA (reference sequence). This chain's CDR3 is CSALQEMNTEAFF. The CDR3 DNA is TGCAGTGCTTTACAGGAGATGAACACTGAAGCTTTCTTT.

This sequence joins TRBV12-5 and TRBJ2-7; tentative D call: TRBD2 (5 bases). CDR1 and CDR2 (germline): LGHNT, FRNRAP. V was trimmed by 4 bases and J by 0 bases, leaving 16 bases between them. The CDR3 contains 16 residues. The CDR3 is CASGWTLRGSSYEQYF. Written as DNA, the CDR3 is TGTGCTAGTGGTTGGACCTTGAGAGGGAGCTCCTACGAGCAGTACTTC. Combining the CDR3 with reference TRBV12-5 and TRBJ2-7 gives the whole variable domain DARVTQTPRHKVTEMGQEVTMRCQPILGHNTVFWYRQTMMQGLELLAYFRNRAPLDDSGMPKDRFSAEMPDATLATLKIQPSEPRDSAVYFCASGWTLRGSSYEQYFGPGTRLTVT.

The V and J genes are TRBV5-1 and TRBJ2-7; the D is unclear. Trimming shortened V by 1 base and J by 4 bases, and 15 bases separated the two germline ends. The CDR3 has 15 residues. CDR1 is SGHRS and CDR2 is YFSETQ in the germline V gene. For the CDR3, the DNA is TGCGCCAGCAGCTTGCGTTGGTGGCCCCGGTACGAGCAGTACTTC. Its translation: CASSLRWWPRYEQYF.

V gene TRBV29-1 combines with J gene TRBJ2-3; the D is unclear. The CDR3 consists of 14 residues. V lost 5 bases to trimming and J lost 4 bases, with 16 bases between them. Germline V gene sequence: CDR1 SQVTM, CDR2 ANQGSEA. CDR3 protein: CSVIRTEKADTQYF. The CDR3 DNA follows: TGCAGCGTTATACGGACGGAAAAGGCAGATACGCAGTATTTT.

In the case of this clonotype: The CDR3 end shows no conserved phenylalanine or tryptophan, and so a read error is likely. V gene TRBV18 combines with J gene TRBJ2-7; 11 bases are shared with TRBD1. J was trimmed by 5 bases and V by 5 bases; bases with no gene match: 5. Germline V gives CDR1 KGHSH, CDR2 LQKENI. CDR3 size: 14 residues. The CDR3 DNA reads as TGTGCCAGCTCATCCGGGACAGGGGGAGACGAGCAGTACTAC. This encodes CASSSGTGGDEQYY.

This clonotype was picked up a small number of times. The J gene is TRBJ2-2, the V gene TRBV7-2; the D is unclear. Trimming left V 6 bases short and J 14 bases short, with 13 bases between. CDR1 is SGHTA and CDR2 is FQGNSA in the germline V gene. This CDR3 is built from 11 residues. CDR3 residues: CASSLVGELFF. CDR3 DNA: TGTGCCAGCAGTCTGGTCGGTGAACTGTTTTTT.

There are many counts of this clonotype. The CDR3 loop is CASSLPGQGSTGELFF. The CDR3 coding sequence is TGTGCCAGCAGTTTGCCTGGACAGGGGAGCACCGGGGAGCTGTTTTTT. The V and J genes are TRBV6-5 and TRBJ2-2; 9 bases match TRBD1. CDR3 length: 16 residues. V gave up 4 bases and J gave up 4 bases; unmatched junction bases: 7. From germline, CDR1 is MNHEY and CDR2 SVGAGI.